The rows below give T cell receptor beta chains drawn from one sample of a study of cytomegalovirus exposure and HLA in healthy donors. Measured with immunoSEQ multiplex PCR; TCRdb has only the in-frame clones, and not every one. The table includes some 77,000 clones, approximately 71% detected once. The sample was PBMCs. The source of these receptors is a woman in her thirties or forties in good health and CMV-seronegative. Each CDR3 is given with its conserved first and last residue. A D gene is named only where the DNA matches it firmly. Clone sizes are given selectively: once, few, many, or a class where the clone is expanded.

J gene,D gene,clone size,V gene,CDR3 protein,CDR3 DNA
TRBJ1-1,NA,NA,TRBV5-4,CASSLDRNTEAFF,TGTGCCAGCAGCTTGGATAGGAACACTGAAGCTTTCTTT
TRBJ1-1,NA,NA,TRBV12-5,CASGRTATNTEAFF,TGTGCTAGTGGTCGGACAGCTACGAACACTGAAGCTTTCTTT
TRBJ2-7,NA,NA,TRBV28,CASSQRQASYEQYF,TGTGCCAGCAGTCAGCGACAGGCCTCCTACGAGCAGTACTTC
TRBJ2-1,TRBD1,NA,TRBV7-6,CASTQTGDSYNEQFF,TGTGCCAGCACCCAAACAGGGGACTCCTACAATGAGCAGTTCTTC
TRBJ1-1,NA,NA,TRBV2,CASSVREGRTEAFF,TGTGCCAGCAGTGTCCGGGAAGGTCGCACTGAAGCTTTCTTT
TRBJ2-6,TRBD1,NA,TRBV10-3,CAISGTGLGLGANVLTF,TGTGCCATCAGTGGGACAGGGCTAGGCTTGGGGGCCAACGTCCTGACTTTC
TRBJ2-1,TRBD2,NA,TRBV10-3,CAIRGGLAKVF,TGTGCCATCAGAGGGGGACTAGCGAAGGTCTTC
TRBJ2-3,NA,NA,TRBV7-2,CASSSIRGTDTQYF,TGTGCCAGCAGCTCCATCCGAGGCACAGATACGCAGTATTTT
TRBJ1-3,TRBD1,NA,TRBV6-1,CASSGTAGNTIYF,TGTGCCAGCAGCGGGACAGCCGGAAACACCATATATTTT
TRBJ2-7,NA,NA,TRBV29-1,CSVEGAHGAYEQYF,TGCAGCGTTGAAGGCGCCCACGGAGCCTACGAGCAGTACTTC
TRBJ1-1,TRBD1,few,TRBV2,CASTKGTVQNTEAFF,TGTGCCAGCACCAAAGGGACAGTACAGAACACTGAAGCTTTCTTT
TRBJ1-4,TRBD1,NA,TRBV5-1,CASSLEGDRSNEKLFF,TGCGCCAGCAGCTTGGAGGGGGACAGGAGTAATGAAAAACTGTTTTTT
TRBJ2-2,TRBD2,NA,TRBV30,CAWRLAGVDGELFF,TGTGCCTGGAGGCTAGCGGGAGTGGACGGGGAGCTGTTTTTT
TRBJ2-1,TRBD1,NA,TRBV9,CASSVRTGGIYNEQFF,TGTGCCAGCAGCGTTAGGACAGGGGGAATTTACAATGAGCAGTTCTTC
TRBJ2-1,TRBD2,NA,TRBV30,CAWSFSREDRNEQFF,TGTGCCTGGAGTTTTTCGCGGGAGGACCGCAATGAGCAGTTCTTC
TRBJ2-1,NA,NA,TRBV5-1,CASSSTSIVYNEQFF,TGCGCCAGCAGCTCAACTAGTATTGTCTACAATGAGCAGTTCTTC
TRBJ2-1,NA,NA,TRBV28,CASSSTRVHEQFF,TGTGCCAGCAGTTCCACCAGGGTCCATGAGCAGTTCTTC
TRBJ2-1,TRBD2,NA,TRBV30,CAWLTSGSYGEQFF,TGTGCCTGGTTGACTAGCGGGAGTTACGGTGAGCAGTTCTTC
TRBJ2-6,NA,large,TRBV6-1,CASSDLLDGTNVLTF,TGTGCCAGCAGTGATCTCCTAGACGGGACCAACGTCCTGACTTTC
TRBJ2-1,TRBD2,NA,TRBV19,CASRSTSGGRGYNEQFF,TGTGCCAGTAGATCGACTAGCGGGGGGCGGGGTTACAATGAGCAGTTCTTC
TRBJ1-5,NA,NA,TRBV2,CATNRDSNQPQHF,TGTGCCACGAACAGGGATAGCAATCAGCCCCAGCATTTT
TRBJ2-5,NA,NA,TRBV18,CASSPGTQETQYF,TGTGCCAGCTCCCCCGGGACACAAGAGACCCAGTACTTC
TRBJ2-1,NA,once,TRBV28,CASSLVEVHKNEQFF,TGTGCCAGCAGTTTAGTCGAGGTACATAAAAATGAGCAGTTCTTC
TRBJ2-7,TRBD1,NA,TRBV6-5,CASSIQGAPYEQYF,TGTGCCAGCAGTATCCAGGGGGCGCCCTACGAGCAGTACTTC
TRBJ1-6,NA,NA,TRBV9,CASSADVQGYNNSPLHF,TGTGCCAGCAGCGCGGACGTACAGGGTTACAATAATTCACCCCTCCACTTT
TRBJ2-1,TRBD2,NA,TRBV29-1,CSVNNGLAGGHEQFF,TGCAGCGTTAACAACGGACTAGCGGGAGGTCATGAGCAGTTCTTC
TRBJ2-7,NA,NA,TRBV28,CASSSSIAYEQYF,TGTGCCAGCAGTTCATCTATCGCTTACGAGCAGTACTTC
TRBJ1-3,NA,NA,TRBV19,CASSIIGGGPESSGNTIYF,TGTGCCAGTAGTATTATCGGGGGGGGGCCGGAATCCTCTGGAAACACCATATATTTT
TRBJ2-2,TRBD1,NA,TRBV7-6,CASSLVPTSSGTGNTGELFF,TGTGCCAGCAGCTTAGTCCCGACCAGCTCCGGGACAGGGAACACCGGGGAGCTGTTTTTT
TRBJ1-4,NA,NA,TRBV28,CASSLQGKGEKLFF,TGTGCCAGCAGTTTACAGGGAAAGGGCGAAAAACTGTTTTTT
TRBJ2-7,NA,NA,TRBV7-2,CASSFVAGTYEQYF,TGTGCCAGCAGCTTTGTGGCAGGGACCTACGAGCAGTACTTC
TRBJ1-5,TRBD1,NA,TRBV19,CASTTGDRGLDQPQHF,TGTGCCAGTACCACCGGGGACAGGGGGCTTGATCAGCCCCAGCATTTT
TRBJ2-7,TRBD1,NA,TRBV25-1,CASSESDRHPYEQYF,TGTGCCAGCAGTGAATCGGACAGGCACCCCTACGAGCAGTACTTC
TRBJ1-3,NA,NA,TRBV7-2,CASSFTLGQGSGNTIYF,TGTGCCAGCAGCTTTACCCTTGGGCAGGGGTCTGGAAACACCATATATTTT
TRBJ1-5,NA,NA,TRBV7-2,CASSVESYSNQPQHF,TGTGCCAGCAGCGTAGAATCCTATAGCAATCAGCCCCAGCATTTT
TRBJ2-1,NA,NA,TRBV19,CASSIEGTWDQGSEQLF,TGTGCCAGTAGTATTGAGGGAACCTGGGACCAGGGGAGCGAGCAGCTCTTC
TRBJ1-1,NA,NA,TRBV28,CASSLYGTSNTEAFF,TGTGCCAGCAGTTTATATGGGACATCGAACACTGAAGCTTTCTTT
TRBJ2-7,NA,few,TRBV25-1,CATLAQGPKYEQYF,TGTGCCACTCTAGCCCAGGGGCCGAAGTACGAGCAGTACTTC
TRBJ2-5,TRBD2,NA,TRBV2,CASSDDRTSGEETQYF,TGTGCCAGCAGTGACGATCGGACTAGCGGGGAAGAGACCCAGTACTTC
TRBJ2-3,TRBD2,NA,TRBV5-1,CASSRTSGTTDTQYF,TGCGCCAGCAGCCGGACTAGCGGGACCACAGATACGCAGTATTTT
TRBJ1-1,TRBD1,NA,TRBV19,CASSTWTGTNTEAFF,TGTGCCAGTAGTACTTGGACAGGGACGAACACTGAAGCTTTCTTT
TRBJ2-3,TRBD2,NA,TRBV19,CASSILAGGLTDTQYF,TGTGCCAGTAGTATTCTAGCGGGGGGACTCACAGATACGCAGTATTTT
TRBJ2-7,TRBD1,NA,TRBV11-3,CASSLRGGVQYF,TGTGCCAGCAGCTTAAGAGGGGGCGTGCAGTACTTC
TRBJ2-2,NA,NA,TRBV6-5,CASSPDSYNTGELFF,TGTGCCAGCAGTCCGGACAGCTATAACACCGGGGAGCTGTTTTTT
TRBJ2-1,NA,NA,TRBV11-2,CASSLGGYNEQFF,TGTGCCAGCAGCCTAGGAGGCTACAATGAGCAGTTCTTC
TRBJ2-1,TRBD2,NA,TRBV9,CASSPTSGRVNEQFF,TGTGCCAGCAGCCCTACTAGCGGGAGGGTAAATGAGCAGTTCTTC